This passage covers 18 T cell receptor beta chains from one sample sequenced in a study of cytomegalovirus exposure and HLA in healthy donors. 60 Vbeta and 13 Jbeta primers were used in PCR. Method: immunoSEQ multiplex PCR; TCRdb's copy keeps in-frame clones and lacks some. This table has tens of thousands of clones, approximately 65% appearing once. Material for sequencing was PBMCs. The receptor source for this set is a man aged 25-40 years in good health and CMV-seronegative.

CDR3 in amino acids: CASSEGGAGGTYEQYF. As DNA, the CDR3 is TGTGCCAGCAGTGAAGGGGGAGCGGGGGGGACCTACGAGCAGTACTTC. This chain uses TRBV6-1 with TRBJ2-7; TRBD2 agrees at 10 bases. Unmatched junction bases numbered 5, after V lost 1 base and J lost 2 bases. The CDR3 is 16 amino acids. Germline V gives CDR1 MNHNS, CDR2 SASEGT.

The V call is TRBV7-9, the J call TRBJ2-7; no definite D call. From germline, CDR1 is SEHNR and CDR2 FQNEAQ (reference sequence). The CDR3 sequence is 15 residues long. V was shortened by 2 bases and J by 0 bases, with 11 bases between the two germline ends. DNA of the CDR3: TGTGCCAGCAGCTTATTTTCCCCAGACTCCTACGAGCAGTACTTC. It codes for CASSLFSPDSYEQYF.

This chain joins TRBV19 and TRBJ1-1; D perhaps matches TRBD1 (5 bases). This CDR3 contains 14 residues. Trimming stripped 6 bases from V and 0 bases from J, with 11 bases between. The germline V gene has CDR1 LNHDA and CDR2 SQIVND (reference sequence). CDR3 DNA sequence: TGTGCCAGTAGCAGGGCTAACATGAACACTGAAGCTTTCTTT. Translating it yields CASSRANMNTEAFF.

The CDR3 sequence: CASSQHDTPGTSYEQYF. The CDR3 DNA is TGTGCCAGCAGCCAGCATGACACCCCAGGGACTTCCTACGAGCAGTACTTC. The chain has TRBV14 and TRBJ2-7; D may be TRBD2 (6 bases). CDR1 and CDR2 from the germline V gene are SGHDN and FVKESK. V lost 3 bases to trimming and J lost 1 base, with 19 bases between them. This CDR3 is built from 17 residues.

J is TRBJ2-7 and V is TRBV6-5; D may be TRBD1 (5 bases). CDR1 is MNHEY, CDR2 SVGAGI, per germline. Trimming left V 5 bases short and J 6 bases short, with 14 bases between. The CDR3 has 13 residues. The CDR3 coding sequence is TGTGCCAGCAGTCCCCAGGGTCCCCTCGAGCAGTACTTC. Translation: CASSPQGPLEQYF.

The chain uses TRBV5-4 and TRBJ2-3, with 7 bases lining up with TRBD1. This CDR3 spans 14 amino acids. Trimming took 9 bases from V and 3 from J; bases not matched to a gene: 10. Looked up from germline, CDR1 is SGHNT and CDR2 is YYREEE (reference sequence). The chain's CDR3 is CATLNRGRTDTQYF. In DNA, the CDR3 is TGTGCCACTCTGAATAGGGGGCGAACAGATACGCAGTATTTT.

The chain is built from TRBV27 and TRBJ1-1, with D possibly being TRBD1 (6 bases). V gave up 7 bases and J gave up 1 base, with 10 bases separating them. This CDR3 is built from 13 residues. Germline loops: CDR1 MNHEY, CDR2 SMNVEV (reference sequence). CDR3 sequence (DNA): TGTGCCAGCACCCCGACAGGGAACACTGAAGCTTTCTTT. This sequence encodes CASTPTGNTEAFF.

V gene TRBV7-9 combines with J gene TRBJ2-7; 13 bases agree with TRBD2. In germline, CDR1 is SEHNR, CDR2 FQNEAQ (reference sequence). The CDR3 covers 16 residues. The J segment lost 4 bases and the V segment lost 1 base, leaving 4 bases of the junction unmatched. The CDR3 bases are TGTGCCAGCAGCTTAGGGACTAGCGGGGGACCTTACGAGCAGTACTTC. Translation gives CASSLGTSGGPYEQYF.

This clone came up a few times. The genes are TRBV11-2 and TRBJ2-3, with TRBD2 matching over 9 bases. The CDR3 is 16 residues long. Germline values: CDR1 SGHAT, CDR2 FQNNGV. With V trimmed by 3 bases and J by 3 bases, 7 bases remained unmatched. The CDR3 DNA sequence: TGTGCCAGCAGCTTCATGACTAGCGGAGCGACAGATACGCAGTATTTT. Translating it yields CASSFMTSGATDTQYF.

The chain combines TRBV5-1 with TRBJ2-2; maybe TRBD2 (5 bases). Germline-derived CDR1 and CDR2 are SGHRS and YFSETQ. Trimming cost V 6 bases and J 7 bases, with 16 bases left between them. This CDR3 region has 14 residues. The CDR3, as DNA: TGCGCCAGCACCCTAGGTCGGGGTGGCGGGGAGCTGTTTTTT. Translation: CASTLGRGGGELFF. Looking up the rest from reference TRBV5-1 and TRBJ2-2 gives the full variable domain: KAGVTQTPRYLIKTRGQQVTLSCSPISGHRSVSWYQQTPGQGLQFLFEYFSETQRNKGNFPGRFSGRQFSNSRSEMNVSTLELGDSALYLCASTLGRGGGELFFGEGSRLTVL.

This chain connects TRBV9 to TRBJ2-2, with 7 bases aligning to TRBD1. Germline V gives CDR1 SGDLS, CDR2 YYNGEE. The CDR3 consists of 18 residues. The junction had 11 bases not matched to a gene; V was cut back by 3 bases and J by 0 bases. CDR3 sequence reads: CASSGPSGQIANTGELFF. The CDR3 region has the DNA TGTGCCAGCAGCGGACCCTCGGGACAGATTGCGAACACCGGGGAGCTGTTTTTT.

This clone appeared a few times. The chain couples TRBV29-1 to TRBJ2-3; D may be TRBD2 (6 bases). The CDR3 runs to 11 residues. The V gene's germline CDR1 is SQVTM and CDR2 ANQGSEA. With 3 bases removed from V and 7 bases from J, the gap between germline ends came to 8 bases. This chain's CDR3 is CSVEAGNTQYF. CDR3 in DNA: TGCAGCGTTGAGGCGGGAAATACGCAGTATTTT.

This clone was observed a handful of times. The V gene is TRBV13, the J gene TRBJ1-1; D gene ambiguous. V was trimmed by 4 bases and J by 3 bases, leaving 9 bases between them. This CDR3 contains 13 residues. Germline-derived CDR1 and CDR2 are PRHDT and FYEKMQ (reference sequence). The CDR3 loop reads CASSYNGDTEAFF. The CDR3 nucleotides read TGTGCCAGCAGCTATAACGGAGACACTGAAGCTTTCTTT.

This chain links TRBV19 with TRBJ1-5; 10 bases align to TRBD1. Per germline, CDR1 LNHDA and CDR2 SQIVND (reference sequence). The CDR3 covers 14 residues. Losses at the gene ends were 6 bases for V and 9 bases for J; bases not matched to a gene: 8. CDR3: CASRIPGQGTPQHF. CDR3 nucleotides: TGTGCCAGTAGGATCCCGGGACAGGGGACGCCCCAGCATTTT.

The table lists this clone with a few counts. The chain combines TRBV5-1 with TRBJ1-4; 7 nucleotides align to TRBD1. V was clipped by 2 bases and J by 8 bases; unmatched bases: 9. CDR3 length equals 15 residues. Looked up from germline, CDR1 is SGHRS and CDR2 is YFSETQ. CDR3 sequence: CASSFGQVGGEKLFF. Written as DNA, the CDR3 is TGCGCCAGCAGCTTCGGACAGGTTGGGGGAGAAAAACTGTTTTTT.

The chain recombines TRBV15 with TRBJ2-5, with 8 positions matching TRBD2. CDR3 length: 17 residues. J lost 5 bases, V lost 0 bases, and 11 bases had no gene match. Germline V gene sequence: CDR1 LNHNV, CDR2 YYDKDF (reference sequence). The CDR3 DNA sequence: TGTGCCACCAGCAGAGATGAGGGGAGCGGGAGTCATGAGACCCAGTACTTC. Translated, it gives CATSRDEGSGSHETQYF.

This clone was picked up a small number of times. This rearrangement joins TRBV6-5 to TRBJ2-2, with 7 bases matching TRBD2. Germline V gene lookup returns CDR1 MNHEY and CDR2 SVGAGI. V lost 8 bases and J lost 5; bases outside the gene matches: 5. The CDR3 runs 13 residues. This CDR3 is CASRDYPTGELFF. CDR3 nucleotides: TGTGCCAGCCGGGACTACCCTACCGGGGAGCTGTTTTTT.

V is TRBV27 and J is TRBJ2-7; 7 positions agree with TRBD1. The length of the CDR3 is 16 residues. The V gene end was trimmed by 4 bases and the J gene end by 0 bases; junction bases not matched to a gene: 9. Per the germline V gene, CDR1 is MNHEY and CDR2 is SMNVEV (reference sequence). In DNA form, the CDR3 reads TGTGCCAGCAGTTCCGGACAGGCCCTACTCTCCTACGAGCAGTACTTC. It encodes CASSSGQALLSYEQYF.